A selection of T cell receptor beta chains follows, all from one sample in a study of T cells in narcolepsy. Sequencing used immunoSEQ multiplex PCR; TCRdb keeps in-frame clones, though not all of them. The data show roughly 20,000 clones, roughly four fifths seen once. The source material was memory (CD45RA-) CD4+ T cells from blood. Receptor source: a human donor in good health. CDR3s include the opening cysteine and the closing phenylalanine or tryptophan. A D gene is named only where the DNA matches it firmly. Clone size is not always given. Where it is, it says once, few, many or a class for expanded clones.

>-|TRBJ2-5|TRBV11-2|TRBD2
CASSLEASGGEETQYF
TGTGCCAGCAGCTTAGAGGCTAGCGGGGGGGAAGAGACCCAGTACTTC
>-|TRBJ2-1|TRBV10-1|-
CASSETSFNNEQFF
TGCGCCAGCAGTGAGACTAGCTTTAACAATGAGCAGTTCTTC
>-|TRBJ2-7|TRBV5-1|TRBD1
CASSLAGGDYEQYF
TGCGCCAGCAGCTTGGCAGGGGGCGACTACGAGCAGTACTTC
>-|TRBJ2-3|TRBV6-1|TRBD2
CASRASGFGDTQYF
TGTGCCAGCAGGGCTAGCGGGTTTGGAGATACGCAGTATTTT
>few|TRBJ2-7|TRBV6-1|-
CASSERLRVNFDEQYF
TGTGCCAGCAGTGAAAGGTTAAGGGTGAATTTCGACGAGCAGTACTTC
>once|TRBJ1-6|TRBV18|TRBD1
CASSLTGKVNSPLHF
TGTGCCAGCTCCTTGACAGGGAAGGTAAATTCACCCCTCCACTTT
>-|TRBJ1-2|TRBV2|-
CASKGDDYGYTF
TGTGCCAGCAAAGGGGACGACTATGGCTACACCTTC
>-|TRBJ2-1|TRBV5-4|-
CASSTGTSLYNEQFF
TGTGCCAGCAGCACCGGGACAAGTCTTTACAATGAGCAGTTCTTC
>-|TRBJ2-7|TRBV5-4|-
CASSSTDLRTYEQYF
TGTGCCAGCAGCTCGACGGACCTACGAACCTACGAGCAGTACTTC
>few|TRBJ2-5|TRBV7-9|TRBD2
CASSSHGGVQETQYF
TGTGCCAGCAGCTCCCATGGGGGGGTACAAGAGACCCAGTACTTC
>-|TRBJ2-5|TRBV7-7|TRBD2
CASSRSSGVQETQYF
TGTGCTAGCAGCCGATCCAGCGGGGTCCAAGAGACCCAGTACTTC
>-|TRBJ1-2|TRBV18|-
CASSLGAGNYGYTF
TGTGCCAGCTCCCTGGGCGCCGGTAACTATGGCTACACCTTC
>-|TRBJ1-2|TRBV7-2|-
CASSLGGARGYTF
TGTGCCAGCAGCCTAGGCGGGGCCCGGGGCTACACCTTC
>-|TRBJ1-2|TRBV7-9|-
CASSPGSNPSFTF
TGTGCCAGCAGCCCCGGATCGAACCCATCCTTCACCTTC
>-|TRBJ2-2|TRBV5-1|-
CASTNPRGDTGELFF
TGCGCCAGCACCAACCCCCGGGGTGACACCGGGGAGCTGTTTTTT
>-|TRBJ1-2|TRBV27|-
CASSPVYNYGYTF
TGTGCCAGCAGTCCCGTTTACAACTATGGCTACACCTTC
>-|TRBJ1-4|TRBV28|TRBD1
CASSFLAGGFEKLFF
TGTGCCAGCAGTTTTCTCGCAGGGGGCTTTGAAAAACTGTTTTTT
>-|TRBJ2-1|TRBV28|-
CASSPPLLAYNEQFF
TGTGCCAGCAGCCCTCCCCTCTTAGCGTACAATGAGCAGTTCTTC
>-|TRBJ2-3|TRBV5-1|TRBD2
CASSLDGTSGDTQYF
TGCGCCAGCAGCTTGGACGGGACTAGCGGGGATACGCAGTATTTT
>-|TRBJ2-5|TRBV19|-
CASSRRGRSETQYF
TGTGCCAGTAGTCGGCGGGGTCGCTCAGAGACCCAGTACTTC
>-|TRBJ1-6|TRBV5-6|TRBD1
CASSLGTGTGNSPLHF
TGTGCCAGCAGCTTAGGGACCGGGACAGGAAATTCACCCCTCCACTTT
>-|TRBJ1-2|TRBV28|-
CASSFDMNLNYGYTF
TGTGCCAGCAGTTTCGACATGAACCTTAACTATGGCTACACCTTC
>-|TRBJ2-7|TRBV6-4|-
CARKYEPGRYEQYF
TGTGCCCGCAAATATGAGCCAGGACGTTACGAGCAGTACTTC
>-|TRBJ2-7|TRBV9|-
CASSPQGVPYEQYF
TGTGCCAGCAGCCCTCAGGGCGTTCCCTACGAGCAGTACTTC
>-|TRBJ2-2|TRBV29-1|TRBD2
CSVDLAGGHPNTGELFF
TGCAGCGTTGATTTGGCGGGAGGCCACCCGAACACCGGGGAGCTGTTTTTT
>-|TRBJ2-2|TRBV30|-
CAWSVKSLSGGELFF
TGTGCCTGGAGTGTAAAATCCCTGAGTGGCGGGGAGCTGTTTTTT
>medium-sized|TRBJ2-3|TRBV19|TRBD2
CASSIGRGSSKDTQYF
TGTGCCAGTAGTATCGGGCGCGGGAGTTCGAAAGATACGCAGTATTTT
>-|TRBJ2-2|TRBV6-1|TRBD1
CASTGTGGWGELFF
TGTGCCAGCACCGGGACAGGGGGTTGGGGGGAGCTGTTTTTT
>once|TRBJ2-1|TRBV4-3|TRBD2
CASSQGLAGGTHEQFF
TGCGCCAGCAGCCAAGGTCTAGCGGGAGGTACGCATGAGCAGTTCTTC
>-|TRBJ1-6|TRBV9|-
CASSPRAPGGSPLHF
TGTGCCAGCAGCCCTCGGGCCCCCGGTGGTTCACCCCTCCACTTT
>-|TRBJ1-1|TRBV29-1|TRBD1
CSAPPGQGNTEAFF
TGCAGCGCCCCACCCGGACAGGGGAACACTGAAGCTTTCTTT
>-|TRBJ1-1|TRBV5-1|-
CASSLEGREGAFF
TGCGCCAGCAGCTTGGAAGGGAGGGAGGGCGCTTTCTTT
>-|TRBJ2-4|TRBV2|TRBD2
CASREGLAKNIQYF
TGTGCCAGTAGGGAGGGCCTAGCCAAAAACATTCAGTACTTC
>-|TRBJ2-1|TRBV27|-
CASSLSYSGSSYNEQFF
TGTGCCAGCAGTTTATCGTATTCTGGTAGCTCCTACAATGAGCAGTTCTTC
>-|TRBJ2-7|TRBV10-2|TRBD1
CASSVRTGGGYEQYF
TGCGCCAGCAGTGTTAGGACAGGGGGCGGCTACGAGCAGTACTTC
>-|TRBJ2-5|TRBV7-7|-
CASSPRYEETQYF
TGTGCTAGCAGCCCCAGATATGAAGAGACCCAGTACTTC
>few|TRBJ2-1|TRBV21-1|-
CASSPKIFYGRGGGSYNEQFF
TGTGCCAGCAGCCCCAAAATATTCTACGGTCGTGGCGGCGGCTCCTACAATGAGCAGTTCTTC
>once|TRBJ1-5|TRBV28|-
CASSAPGRAYPGAQHF
TGTGCCAGCAGTGCTCCGGGCAGGGCCTATCCCGGGGCCCAGCATTTT
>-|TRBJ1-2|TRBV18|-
CASSQQGMHGYTF
TGTGCCAGCTCACAACAGGGAATGCATGGCTACACCTTC
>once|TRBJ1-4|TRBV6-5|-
CASSDRLGEKLFF
TGTGCCAGCAGTGACAGATTGGGTGAAAAACTGTTTTTT
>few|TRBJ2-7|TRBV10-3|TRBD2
CANSPGGGTYEQYF
TGTGCCAACTCCCCGGGAGGGGGGACCTACGAGCAGTACTTC
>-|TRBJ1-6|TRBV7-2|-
CASSSLQGSAAPPLHF
TGTGCCAGCAGCTCGTTACAGGGAAGCGCCGCTCCACCCCTCCACTTT